A selection of T cell receptor beta chains follows, all from one sample in a study of cytomegalovirus exposure and HLA in healthy donors. Sequencing was performed with immunoSEQ multiplex PCR; in TCRdb, only in-frame clones are kept and a portion is missing. The sample lists tens of thousands of clones; 78% were seen once. The sequenced sample was PBMCs. The receptors derive from a woman aged 40 to 55 in good health and CMV-seropositive. CDR3s include the opening cysteine and the closing phenylalanine or tryptophan. D genes are given only for firm matches. Some rows mark clone size as missing; the rest say once, few, many or name a class of expanded clone.

clone_size	d_call	v_call	cdr3_length	j_call	cdr3_aa	cdr3_nt
-	-	TRBV6-5	15	TRBJ1-5	CATSMELYSNQPQHF	TGTGCCACCTCAATGGAGCTTTATAGCAATCAGCCCCAGCATTTT
-	-	TRBV4-1	14	TRBJ1-5	CASSPAGGGQPQHF	TGCGCCAGCAGCCCTGCGGGGGGGGGTCAGCCCCAGCATTTT
-	-	TRBV7-2	15	TRBJ2-6	CASSLVAGGANVLTF	TGTGCCAGCAGCTTAGTGGCGGGGGGGGCCAACGTCCTGACTTTC
-	-	TRBV5-8	13	TRBJ2-3	CASSGATIGTQYF	TGTGCCAGCAGCGGGGCTACGATCGGTACGCAGTATTTT
-	TRBD2	TRBV11-1	15	TRBJ2-3	CASRRSGGSTDTQYF	TGTGCCAGCAGACGTTCGGGGGGGAGCACAGATACGCAGTATTTT
-	TRBD1	TRBV6-5	15	TRBJ2-5	CASSRRRGYQETQYF	TGTGCCAGCAGTCGCCGCAGGGGGTACCAAGAGACCCAGTACTTC
-	TRBD2	TRBV28	14	TRBJ2-2	CASSLTSGESELFF	TGTGCCAGCAGTTTAACTAGCGGGGAAAGCGAGCTGTTTTTT
-	TRBD2	TRBV9	16	TRBJ2-3	CASSLHGQRGSDTQYF	TGTGCCAGCAGCTTACACGGTCAGCGGGGTTCAGATACGCAGTATTTT
-	-	TRBV5-5	12	TRBJ1-5	CASSLLNQPQHF	TGTGCCAGCAGCTTGCTCAATCAGCCCCAGCATTTT
-	TRBD1	TRBV9	17	TRBJ1-4	CASSRGQGAFVGEKLFF	TGTGCCAGCAGCCGGGGACAGGGGGCGTTTGTTGGTGAAAAACTGTTTTTT
few	-	TRBV11-2	18	TRBJ1-2	CASSLDRGTSLSNYGYTF	TGTGCCAGCAGCTTAGATCGGGGGACCTCTCTGTCTAACTATGGCTACACCTTC
-	-	TRBV19	15	TRBJ1-5	CASSIGGGSNQPQHF	TGTGCCAGTAGTATAGGGGGAGGAAGCAATCAGCCCCAGCATTTT
-	-	TRBV5-4	13	TRBJ2-5	CASSLSYQETQYF	TGTGCCAGCAGCCTAAGCTACCAAGAGACCCAGTACTTC
-	TRBD1	TRBV19	15	TRBJ2-7	CASSIGTGVTYEQYF	TGTGCCAGTAGTATAGGGACAGGGGTGACCTACGAGCAGTACTTC
-	TRBD1	TRBV5-6	15	TRBJ1-5	CASSSRQGGNQPQHF	TGTGCCAGCAGCTCCCGACAGGGGGGCAATCAGCCCCAGCATTTT
-	-	TRBV28	15	TRBJ1-2	CASSLRGAGGYGYTF	TGTGCCAGCAGTTTGCGGGGGGCTGGTGGCTATGGCTACACCTTC
-	-	TRBV27	13	TRBJ1-1	CASSPADGGQAFF	TGTGCCAGCAGTCCTGCCGACGGGGGGCAAGCTTTCTTT
-	TRBD2	TRBV29-1	13	TRBJ2-3	CSVGLAGTDTQYF	TGCAGCGTGGGACTAGCGGGCACAGATACGCAGTATTTT
-	TRBD1	TRBV13	16	TRBJ1-6	CASSLGDRGTLSPLHF	TGTGCCAGCAGCTTGGGGGACAGGGGGACACTATCACCCCTCCACTTT
-	TRBD2	TRBV6-5	14	TRBJ2-5	CASSTPGGLGTQYF	TGTGCCAGCAGTACCCCGGGGGGGTTGGGGACCCAGTACTTC
few	TRBD1	TRBV7-3	18	TRBJ2-6	CASSFLGTALRGANVLTF	TGTGCCAGCAGCTTTTTAGGGACAGCCCTTCGCGGGGCCAACGTCCTGACTTTC
-	TRBD1	TRBV20-1	11	TRBJ1-2	CSAKPQGGYTF	TGCAGTGCTAAACCACAGGGGGGCTACACCTTC
-	-	TRBV28	13	TRBJ2-5	CASSLPSLETQYF	TGTGCCAGCAGTTTACCGTCCTTAGAGACCCAGTACTTC
-	-	TRBV30	13	TRBJ1-5	CAWATDSNQPQHF	TGTGCCTGGGCGACTGATAGCAATCAGCCCCAGCATTTT
-	TRBD1	TRBV2	12	TRBJ1-2	CASSEAGTGDTF	TGTGCCAGCAGTGAAGCGGGGACAGGGGACACCTTC
-	TRBD1	TRBV27	13	TRBJ1-1	CASRGQGNTEAFF	TGTGCCAGCAGAGGACAGGGGAACACTGAAGCTTTCTTT
-	TRBD1	TRBV11-1	14	TRBJ2-3	CASSLDRGEDTQYF	TGTGCCAGCAGCTTAGACAGGGGTGAAGATACGCAGTATTTT
-	TRBD1	TRBV14	14	TRBJ2-7	CASSQVTGVNEQYF	TGTGCCAGCAGCCAAGTGACAGGGGTGAACGAGCAGTACTTC
-	-	TRBV7-9	14	TRBJ1-6	CASSEQGLGSPLHF	TGTGCCAGCAGCGAACAGGGACTAGGGTCACCCCTCCACTTT
-	TRBD1	TRBV19	15	TRBJ1-3	CASSRDRDSGNTIYF	TGTGCCAGTAGTAGGGACAGAGACTCTGGAAACACCATATATTTT
-	-	TRBV30	14	TRBJ2-7	CASKGGESSYEQYF	TGTGCCTCCAAAGGAGGGGAAAGTTCCTACGAGCAGTACTTC
-	-	TRBV21-1	12	TRBJ2-7	CAPVGPTYEQYF	TGTGCCCCGGTGGGGCCTACCTACGAGCAGTACTTC
-	-	TRBV6-5	13	TRBJ1-5	CASSQGTNQPQHF	TGTGCCAGCAGTCAGGGGACGAATCAGCCCCAGCATTTT
-	-	TRBV5-1	15	TRBJ1-4	CASSLGQVTGEKLFF	TGCGCCAGCAGCTTGGGTCAGGTAACTGGTGAAAAACTGTTTTTT
-	-	TRBV19	14	TRBJ1-2	CASRTSDSWSGYTF	TGTGCCAGTAGAACGTCGGACAGTTGGAGTGGCTACACCTTC
few	-	TRBV15	15	TRBJ2-7	CATSRDLGTSYEQYF	TGTGCCACCAGCAGAGATCTAGGGACATCCTACGAGCAGTACTTC
-	-	TRBV19	16	TRBJ1-2	CASSIIPLVQGWGYTF	TGTGCCAGTAGTATCATCCCCCTCGTCCAGGGATGGGGCTACACCTTC
-	TRBD1	TRBV9	14	TRBJ2-1	CASSVSGDSNEQFF	TGTGCCAGCAGCGTTTCCGGGGACAGCAATGAGCAGTTCTTC
-	-	TRBV28	13	TRBJ2-7	CASKSGWDYEQYF	TGTGCCAGCAAGTCAGGGTGGGACTACGAGCAGTACTTC
-	-	TRBV5-6	15	TRBJ1-4	CASSPPGGGNEKLFF	TGTGCCAGCAGCCCCCCCGGGGGGGGGAATGAAAAACTGTTTTTT
-	-	TRBV18	17	TRBJ2-6	CASSPLQGRTGANVLTF	TGTGCCAGCTCACCCCTGCAGGGTAGGACTGGGGCCAACGTCCTGACTTTC
-	-	TRBV4-1	18	TRBJ2-6	CASSSWAGLNSGANVLTF	TGCGCCAGCAGCTCGTGGGCAGGACTAAACTCTGGGGCCAACGTCCTGACTTTC
-	-	TRBV6-5	14	TRBJ2-7	CASSEGVRDYEQYF	TGTGCCAGCAGTGAGGGGGTCAGGGACTACGAGCAGTACTTC
-	TRBD2	TRBV11-2	17	TRBJ2-3	CASGRTLAGGGGRLRYF	TGTGCCAGCGGACGTACTCTAGCGGGGGGAGGTGGCAGATTAAGGTATTTT
-	-	TRBV21-1	18	TRBJ2-3	CASSMGTSGGSSTDTQYF	TGTGCCAGCTCCATGGGGACTAGCGGGGGGTCTAGCACAGATACGCAGTATTTT
-	TRBD1	TRBV19	16	TRBJ1-1	CASSILPGQSNTEAFF	TGTGCCAGTAGTATCCTACCGGGACAGTCAAACACTGAAGCTTTCTTT
-	-	TRBV7-2	13	TRBJ1-2	CASSLNPDYGYTF	TGTGCCAGCAGCTTAAATCCCGACTATGGCTACACCTTC
-	-	TRBV4-3	15	TRBJ2-3	CASSQQFGVADTQYF	TGCGCCAGCAGCCAACAATTCGGGGTCGCAGATACGCAGTATTTT
-	-	TRBV4-2	15	TRBJ1-1	CASSQGGQLNTEAFF	TGTGCCAGCAGCCAAGGAGGGCAACTGAACACTGAAGCTTTCTTT
-	-	TRBV19	13	TRBJ2-5	CASSMAGGETQYF	TGTGCCAGTAGTATGGCAGGTGGGGAGACCCAGTACTTC
-	-	TRBV5-5	16	TRBJ2-3	CASSLNWQRGTDTQYF	TGTGCCAGCAGCTTGAATTGGCAGAGGGGGACAGATACGCAGTATTTT
-	-	TRBV6-5	13	TRBJ2-7	CASSYVGAEEQYF	TGTGCCAGCAGTTACGTGGGGGCCGAAGAGCAGTACTTC
-	TRBD2	TRBV7-9	15	TRBJ2-3	CASSGLAGGGDTQYF	TGTGCCAGCAGTGGACTAGCGGGGGGGGGAGATACGCAGTATTTT
-	-	TRBV5-4	16	TRBJ1-1	CASSSGGGGGNTEAFF	TGTGCCAGCAGCTCGGGTGGCGGAGGCGGGAACACTGAAGCTTTCTTT
few	-	TRBV7-8	11	TRBJ2-1	CATRSYNEQFF	TGTGCCACCAGATCGTACAATGAGCAGTTCTTC
once	-	TRBV27	14	TRBJ1-1	CASSLVQGYTEAFF	TGTGCCAGCAGTTTAGTACAGGGCTACACTGAAGCTTTCTTT
-	-	TRBV19	14	TRBJ1-2	CASVDPGANYGYTF	TGTGCCAGCGTCGACCCAGGGGCCAACTATGGCTACACCTTC
once	TRBD1	TRBV4-1	13	TRBJ2-7	CASSQQQGYEQYF	TGCGCCAGCAGCCAACAACAGGGGTACGAGCAGTACTTC